What follows are 18 T cell receptor beta chains derived from one specimen sequenced in a study of blood T cells in healthy people across ages. The authors ran a second PCR of roughly 6 to 12 cycles using a sample-barcoded 5' primer and a J-beta primer mix. One entry per CDR3 protein, called by TCRdb with MiXCR from the 5' RACE reads. Of 1 million or so distinct CDR3 sequences in the sample, under 30% were seen once. This same sample was also part of a study on T cells of mothers and their children.

Sequenced sample: blood. The receptors stem from a girl aged 2-10 years in good health.

This clonotype was observed a handful of times. The chain carries TRBV7-8 and TRBJ2-5; 9 nucleotides align to TRBD2. This CDR3 region has 14 residues. The V segment lost 7 bases and the J segment 5 bases; nucleotides outside the gene matches: 8. The germline gives CDR1 SGHVS, CDR2 FQNEAQ. In nucleotides, the CDR3 is TGTGCCAGCAACATAGCGGGAGCATGGGAGACCCAGTACTTC. Translation gives CASNIAGAWETQYF.

V is TRBV6-4 and J is TRBJ1-6; 8 positions match TRBD1. The germline V gene encodes CDR1 MRHNA and CDR2 SNTAGT. The CDR3 runs to 16 residues. Trimming removed 3 bases from V and 9 bases from J; junction bases left unmatched: 10. The CDR3 loop reads CASSERAGGAGSPLHF. In nucleotides, the CDR3 is TGTGCCAGCAGTGAAAGGGCAGGGGGCGCGGGTTCACCCCTCCACTTT.

This chain links TRBV7-2 with TRBJ2-5; D is uncertain. The J call is doubtful: the DNA matches TRBJ2-1 better. This CDR3 is built from 13 residues. In germline, CDR1 is SGHTA, CDR2 FQGNSA. The CDR3 bases are TGTGCCAGCAGCGCCGCGGCGTACAATGAGCAGTTCTTC. It encodes CASSAAAYNEQFF.

CDR3 nucleotide sequence: TGTGCCAGCAGTGATTGGGTGGGTATGAACACTGAAGCTTTCTTT. Encoded protein: CASSDWVGMNTEAFF. The J gene is TRBJ1-1, the V gene TRBV25-1; D remains unclear. V was clipped by 3 bases and J by 0 bases, with 11 bases between them. In germline, CDR1 is MGHDK, CDR2 SYGVNS. CDR3 size: 15 residues. The variable domain in full, completed from reference TRBV25-1 and TRBJ1-1, reads EADIYQTPRYLVIGTGKKITLECSQTMGHDKMYWYQQDPGMELHLIHYSYGVNSTEKGDLSSESTVSRIRTEHFPLTLESARPSHTSQYLCASSDWVGMNTEAFFGQGTRLTVV.

Only a few counts were recorded for this clonotype. The chain uses TRBV7-2 and TRBJ2-3; 10 bases fit TRBD2. The V gene end was trimmed by 2 bases and the J gene end by 0 bases; junction bases not matched to a gene: 2. There are 16 residues in the CDR3. Per germline, CDR1 SGHTA and CDR2 FQGNSA. The CDR3 is CASSLNSGRSTDTQYF. In DNA, the CDR3 is TGTGCCAGCAGCTTAAATAGCGGGAGGAGCACAGATACGCAGTATTTT. The full variable domain, rest sourced from reference TRBV7-2 and TRBJ2-3, is GAGVSQSPSNKVTEKGKDVELRCDPISGHTALYWYRQSLGQGLEFLIYFQGNSAPDKSGLPSDRFSAERTGGSVSTLTIQRTQQEDSAVYLCASSLNSGRSTDTQYFGPGTRLTVL.

The sample holds a few counts of this clonotype. The CDR3 sequence is CASSQEKVSNQPQHF. The CDR3 coding sequence is TGTGCCAGCAGCCAAGAGAAGGTTAGCAATCAGCCCCAGCATTTT. This chain uses TRBV4-2 with TRBJ1-5; D gene uncertain. Trimming removed 0 bases at V and 0 bases at J, with 6 bases between. Germline lookup yields CDR1 LGHNA and CDR2 YNFKEQ. The CDR3 consists of 15 residues.

Only a few counts were recorded for this clonotype. The rearrangement links TRBV4-2 to TRBJ2-4, with D possibly TRBD1 on 6 matching bases. The germline V gene has CDR1 LGHNA and CDR2 YNFKEQ. The CDR3 totals 14 residues. The V gene lost 3 bases and the J gene lost 6 bases, with 12 bases spanning the gap. CDR3 loop: CASSQWGPRNIQYF. DNA of the CDR3: TGTGCCAGCAGCCAGTGGGGGCCTAGAAACATTCAGTACTTC.

In this sample, this clonotype turned up a few times. V usage is TRBV28 and J usage is TRBJ2-6, with D uncertain. Germline assignment: CDR1 MDHEN and CDR2 SYDVKM. V lost 5 bases to trimming and J lost 0 bases, with 11 bases between them. The CDR3 runs to 16 residues. The chain's CDR3 is CASSILMPSGANVLTF. CDR3 DNA: TGTGCCAGCAGTATCCTTATGCCCTCTGGGGCCAACGTCCTGACTTTC.

The V gene is TRBV28, the J gene TRBJ2-3, with 8 bases aligning to TRBD2. Per the germline V gene, CDR1 is MDHEN and CDR2 is SYDVKM. This CDR3 has 17 amino acids. The junction had 12 bases not matched to a gene; V was cut back by 5 bases and J by 2 bases. CDR3 protein: CASSPFLLREATDTQYF. The DNA of the CDR3 is TGTGCCAGCAGTCCGTTCCTTCTGCGGGAGGCCACAGATACGCAGTATTTT.

The chain has TRBV9 and TRBJ1-2; TRBD1 is a possible D gene (6 bases). CDR3 length: 18 residues. V was pared by 3 bases and J by 2 bases, with 23 bases between. Germline V CDR1 and CDR2: SGDLS, YYNGEE. CDR3: CASSGTRDTSRRNYGYTF. The DNA for the CDR3 is TGTGCCAGCAGCGGGACCCGGGACACTTCCCGACGAAACTATGGCTACACCTTC.

The table lists this clonotype with a few counts. The chain carries TRBV12-3 or TRBV12-4 and TRBJ1-4; tentative D call: TRBD1 (6 bases). V was shortened by 1 base and J by 7 bases, with 22 bases between the two germline ends. The length of the CDR3 is 18 residues. The CDR3 reads CASSLEGVPIPPSEKLFF. CDR3 bases: TGTGCCAGCAGTTTAGAGGGGGTCCCTATCCCCCCAAGTGAAAAACTGTTTTTT.

This clonotype appeared a few times. The chain employs TRBV14 and TRBJ2-3; D is perhaps TRBD2 (6 bases). Trimming removed 11 bases from V and 5 bases from J, with 8 bases in between. Germline V gene sequence: CDR1 SGHDN, CDR2 FVKESK. CDR3 length: 10 residues. CDR3 amino acids: CAAGGDTQYF. The CDR3 nucleotides are TGTGCCGCCGGGGGAGATACGCAGTATTTT.

The rearrangement uses TRBV6-2 or TRBV6-3 and TRBJ2-7; the D call may be TRBD1 or TRBD2 (5 bases each). V lost 2 bases and J lost 9, with 20 bases in between. This CDR3 region has 15 residues. CDR1 and CDR2 (germline): MNHEY, SVGEGT. The DNA for the CDR3 is TGTGCCAGCAGTTACCTTGGGGGTCTACAAGGTGGGCAGTACTTC. Protein: CASSYLGGLQGGQYF.

The CDR3 bases are TGCAGCGTTTCAGGAGACGAGACCCAGTACTTC. Amino acid sequence: CSVSGDETQYF. The chain joins TRBV29-1 to TRBJ2-5; D gene ambiguous. Trimming cost V 5 bases and J 5 bases, with 9 bases left between them. This CDR3 spans 11 amino acids. CDR1 is SQVTM, CDR2 ANQGSEA, per germline.

The chain combines TRBV4-1 with TRBJ2-3, with 8 bases aligning to TRBD1. Germline trimming cut 4 bases from V and 4 bases from J; bases unmatched to any gene: 7. The CDR3 covers 15 residues. Per the germline V gene, CDR1 is MGHRA and CDR2 is YSYEKL. The CDR3 region is CASSREDRDADTQYF. The CDR3 nucleotides are TGCGCCAGCAGCCGTGAGGACAGGGATGCAGATACGCAGTATTTT.

The table lists this clonotype with many counts. The chain links TRBV5-1 to TRBJ1-4; 8 bases are shared with TRBD1. Germline lookup yields CDR1 SGHRS and CDR2 YFSETQ. The junction had 4 bases not matched to a gene; V was cut back by 4 bases and J by 5 bases. There are 14 residues in the CDR3. The CDR3 spells CASSLGQVNEKLFF. As DNA, the CDR3 is TGCGCCAGCAGCCTGGGACAGGTGAATGAAAAACTGTTTTTT.

V usage is TRBV12-3 or TRBV12-4 and J usage is TRBJ1-4; possibly TRBD1 for D (5 bases). The CDR3 is 16 residues long. V was pared by 6 bases and J by 2 bases, with 16 bases between. DNA for the CDR3: TGTGCCAGCAGCCGAATGGTTTGGGGGACTAATGAAAAACTGTTTTTT. It codes for CASSRMVWGTNEKLFF.

The chain has TRBV29-1 and TRBJ2-7; 7 bases are shared with TRBD2. Germline V gene sequence: CDR1 SQVTM, CDR2 ANQGSEA. This CDR3 has 14 residues. The V gene end was trimmed by 3 bases and the J gene end by 4 bases; junction bases not matched to a gene: 9. This chain's CDR3 is CSVDYRDSGYEQYF. CDR3 DNA sequence: TGCAGCGTTGATTACCGGGATAGCGGGTACGAGCAGTACTTC.